These 21 T cell receptor beta chains were sequenced from one sample in a study of beta chain features in type 1 diabetes. Study-wide findings and caveats: Shorter TCRB CDR3s, moderately but significantly so, marked every one of the four CD4+ subsets in Type 1 diabetes patients.

No antigens are known for them. The authors reverse transcribed all of the isolated RNA, so sequencing captured expressed TCRB transcripts. Clones were sequenced by immunoSEQ multiplex PCR, and TCRdb holds only the in-frame ones, with some missing. The data show hundreds of thousands of clones, roughly an eighth seen once. What was sequenced was naive CD4+ T cells from blood. The receptors here all came from a man in his late teens or twenties with type 1 diabetes.

As for this clone: Other DNA variants within this sample encode the same CDR3. V is TRBV9 and J is TRBJ2-7, with 10 bases aligning to TRBD2. The germline V gene has CDR1 SGDLS and CDR2 YYNGEE. This CDR3 has 15 residues. V lost 4 bases and J lost 1; bases outside the gene matches: 5. The CDR3 spells CASSPRTSGSYEQYF. CDR3 DNA sequence: TGTGCCAGCAGCCCAAGGACTAGCGGTTCCTACGAGCAGTACTTC.

This clone was counted only a few times. This sequence joins TRBV7-2 and TRBJ2-1; D gene unclear. Trimming removed 1 base from V and 6 bases from J, with 10 bases in between. This CDR3 is 14 amino acids long. Germline assignment: CDR1 SGHTA and CDR2 FQGNSA. The CDR3 protein is CASSLDGSGNEQFF. CDR3 nucleotide sequence: TGTGCCAGCAGCTTAGACGGCAGTGGCAATGAGCAGTTCTTC.

The CDR3 sequence is CASSQQGAGSPLHF. The CDR3 region has the DNA TGCGCCAGCAGCCAACAGGGGGCAGGTTCACCCCTCCACTTT. The rearrangement links TRBV4-3 to TRBJ1-6; 8 bases are a match to TRBD1. This CDR3 has 14 residues. Germline CDR1 is LGHNA and CDR2 is YSLEER. After removal of 2 bases from V and 9 bases from J, the junction contained 3 bases not matched to a gene.

The J gene is TRBJ2-2, the V gene TRBV6-1; D ambiguous. Trimming left V 9 bases short and J 6 bases short, with 14 bases between. The length of the CDR3 is 13 residues. The germline gives CDR1 MNHNS, CDR2 SASEGT. As DNA, the CDR3 is TGTGCCAGTCGGGCCCCTAGGTCCGGGGAGCTGTTTTTT. Amino acids: CASRAPRSGELFF.

The chain recombines TRBV4-2 with TRBJ2-5, with 11 positions matching TRBD2. The germline gives CDR1 LGHNA, CDR2 YNFKEQ. V shed 1 base, J shed 2 bases, and the junction held 3 bases outside the gene matches. The length of the CDR3 is 16 residues. This chain's CDR3 is CASSQGGLAVQETQYF. The CDR3 region has the DNA TGTGCCAGCAGCCAAGGGGGACTAGCGGTTCAAGAGACCCAGTACTTC.

A few counts support this clone. The chain carries TRBV5-4 and TRBJ2-1; TRBD2 might be the D (6 bases). Germline V gene sequence: CDR1 SGHNT, CDR2 YYREEE (reference sequence). Deletions cut 5 bases from V and 5 bases from J, with 14 bases between. The CDR3 is 14 amino acids. The CDR3 DNA follows: TGTGCCAGCAGGGGGAGCAGGACTAACAATGAGCAGTTCTTC. Translating it yields CASRGSRTNNEQFF.

V and J are TRBV5-1 and TRBJ2-7; 8 bases map to TRBD1. V lost 5 bases, J lost 2 bases, and 6 bases stayed unmatched. The CDR3 has 14 amino acids. Looked up from germline, CDR1 is SGHRS and CDR2 is YFSETQ. The chain's CDR3 is CASRPTGDTYEQYF. Here the CDR3 DNA reads TGCGCCAGCAGACCGACAGGGGATACCTACGAGCAGTACTTC. Looking up the rest from reference TRBV5-1 and TRBJ2-7 gives the full variable domain: KAGVTQTPRYLIKTRGQQVTLSCSPISGHRSVSWYQQTPGQGLQFLFEYFSETQRNKGNFPGRFSGRQFSNSRSEMNVSTLELGDSALYLCASRPTGDTYEQYFGPGTRLTVT.

V usage is TRBV7-9 and J usage is TRBJ1-6; maybe TRBD1 (6 bases). The V end was cut by 1 base, the J end by 7 bases, with 11 bases between. The V gene's germline CDR1 is SEHNR and CDR2 FQNEAQ (reference sequence). The CDR3 contains 15 residues. This CDR3 reads CASSLEIGGNSPLHF. CDR3 nucleotide sequence: TGTGCCAGCAGCTTAGAGATCGGGGGCAATTCACCCCTCCACTTT.

This clone was detected a few times. This chain joins TRBV4-2 and TRBJ1-1, with no clear D. CDR1 and CDR2 (germline): LGHNA, YNFKEQ. The V and J ends lost 0 bases and 4 bases respectively, with 12 bases between them. The CDR3 totals 15 residues. CDR3 DNA sequence: TGTGCCAGCAGCCAAGATATCCCCGGGCCCACTGAAGCTTTCTTT. This encodes CASSQDIPGPTEAFF.

This chain connects TRBV7-2 to TRBJ1-2; 9 nucleotides match TRBD1. V gave up 5 bases and J gave up 2 bases; unmatched junction bases: 3. The CDR3 covers 14 residues. Germline loops: CDR1 SGHTA, CDR2 FQGNSA. The CDR3 region is CASSRDRENYGYTF. For the CDR3, the DNA is TGTGCCAGCAGCCGGGACAGGGAAAACTATGGCTACACCTTC.

The chain uses TRBV6-1 and TRBJ2-7; a weak D match, TRBD2 (6 bases). The CDR3 sequence is 14 residues long. Germline lookup yields CDR1 MNHNS and CDR2 SASEGT. The V end was cut by 1 base, the J end by 6 bases, with 13 bases between. CDR3 DNA sequence: TGTGCCAGCAGTGAAGTAACTAGCCTCAGCGAGCAGTACTTC. Translation gives CASSEVTSLSEQYF.

The chain uses TRBV28 and TRBJ2-5; 11 bases are a match to TRBD2. CDR3 size: 13 residues. The V segment lost 2 bases and the J segment 7 bases; nucleotides outside the gene matches: 0. Germline V gene sequence: CDR1 MDHEN, CDR2 SYDVKM. CDR3 loop: CASSLGTSGTQYF. The CDR3, as DNA: TGTGCCAGCAGTTTAGGGACTAGCGGGACCCAGTACTTC.

The V gene is TRBV5-6, the J gene TRBJ1-2; D uncertain. V lost 4 bases and J lost 7, with 11 bases in between. CDR1 and CDR2 (germline): SGHDT, YYEEEE. This CDR3 is built from 12 residues. In DNA form, the CDR3 reads TGTGCCAGCAGCAACCTGCCGCCTGGCTACACCTTC. This translates into CASSNLPPGYTF.

The DNA of the CDR3 is TGTGCCAGCAGTCCTAGAGCGGGTGCCTACGAGCAGTACTTC. Translating gives CASSPRAGAYEQYF. The V gene is TRBV6-5, the J gene TRBJ2-7; TRBD2 is a possible D gene (6 bases). V dropped 5 bases and J dropped 2 bases, with 13 bases sitting between them. This CDR3 has 14 amino acids. The germline V gene encodes CDR1 MNHEY and CDR2 SVGAGI.

The chain combines TRBV6-6 with TRBJ1-2; 7 nucleotides align to TRBD1. With V trimmed by 9 bases and J by 5 bases, 12 bases remained unmatched. Germline V gives CDR1 MNHNY, CDR2 SVGAGI (reference sequence). The CDR3 loop spans 14 amino acids. CDR3 coding DNA: TGTGCCAGTACCCAGGGCGGGACAGTGTATGGCTACACCTTC. Translating it yields CASTQGGTVYGYTF.

The J gene is TRBJ2-7, the V gene TRBV30, with D perhaps being TRBD1 or TRBD2 (7 bases each). Germline values: CDR1 GTSNPN, CDR2 SVGIG (reference sequence). Trimming stripped 5 bases from V and 1 base from J, with 15 bases between. This CDR3 region has 14 residues. The CDR3 here is CAWSPGGGSYEQYF. CDR3 DNA: TGTGCCTGGTCCCCAGGGGGGGGGTCCTACGAGCAGTACTTC.

The chain joins TRBV5-1 to TRBJ2-1; a possible D gene is TRBD1 (6 bases). This CDR3 comprises 14 residues. Germline V gives CDR1 SGHRS, CDR2 YFSETQ. The V end lost 2 bases, the J end lost 4 bases, and 10 bases lay between the germline ends. The chain's CDR3 is CASSLSGQYNEQFF. CDR3 DNA sequence: TGCGCCAGCAGCTTAAGCGGACAGTACAATGAGCAGTTCTTC.

This clone has a handful of counts. The chain recombines TRBV19 with TRBJ2-3; 10 bases match TRBD1. CDR1 and CDR2 from the germline V gene are LNHDA and SQIVND (reference sequence). V gave up 6 bases and J gave up 1 base; unmatched junction bases: 7. The CDR3 spans 16 residues. CDR3 amino acids: CASSRTGTGGTDTQYF. The CDR3 DNA sequence: TGTGCCAGTAGCAGAACCGGGACAGGGGGCACAGATACGCAGTATTTT. The full variable domain, its missing parts supplied by reference TRBV19 and TRBJ2-3, is DGGITQSPKYLFRKEGQNVTLSCEQNLNHDAMYWYRQDPGQGLRLIYYSQIVNDFQKGDIAEGYSVSREKKESFPLTVTSAQKNPTAFYLCASSRTGTGGTDTQYFGPGTRLTVL.

The chain employs TRBV5-1 and TRBJ2-5, with 15 nucleotides matching TRBD2. Germline V gene lookup returns CDR1 SGHRS and CDR2 YFSETQ. V was clipped by 0 bases and J by 5 bases; unmatched bases: 8. CDR3 length equals 18 residues. The CDR3 DNA sequence: TGCGCCAGCAGCTTGGGCGAACCCGGGACTAGCGGGAGGGAGACCCAGTACTTC. It codes for CASSLGEPGTSGRETQYF. The complete variable domain, with remaining parts taken from reference TRBV5-1 and TRBJ2-5, reads KAGVTQTPRYLIKTRGQQVTLSCSPISGHRSVSWYQQTPGQGLQFLFEYFSETQRNKGNFPGRFSGRQFSNSRSEMNVSTLELGDSALYLCASSLGEPGTSGRETQYFGPGTRLLVL.

This clone has just a few counts. At the DNA level, this CDR3 is encoded by other sequences in the same sample as well. V gene TRBV9 combines with J gene TRBJ2-1, with D unresolved. V was shortened by 0 bases and J by 8 bases, with 3 bases between the two germline ends. CDR3 length: 11 amino acids. Germline values: CDR1 SGDLS, CDR2 YYNGEE. Here the CDR3 reads CASSVADEQFF. DNA for the CDR3: TGTGCCAGCAGCGTAGCAGATGAGCAGTTCTTC.

This clone was seen more than once but under ten times. The V and J genes are TRBV30 and TRBJ1-2, with 8 nucleotides matching TRBD1. The CDR3 has 16 amino acids. Germline V gene data show CDR1 as GTSNPN and CDR2 as SVGIG (reference sequence). The V gene end was trimmed by 2 bases and the J gene end by 6 bases; junction bases not matched to a gene: 14. The CDR3 spells CAWSPRSGQGRDGYTF. The CDR3 coding sequence is TGTGCCTGGAGTCCCCGATCTGGACAGGGAAGGGATGGCTACACCTTC.